This T cell receptor (beta chain) derives from a study of shared clonotypes between healthy human individuals. It was at deep level that the assay was run. The assay was immunoSEQ multiplex PCR, and TCRdb's table has in-frame clones only and misses some. The sample lists approximately 1.1 million clones; approximately 80% were seen once. CDR3 length: 14 residues. CDR1 and CDR2 (germline): SNHLY, FYNNEI. V lost 3 bases to trimming and J lost 6 bases; unmatched junction nucleotides: 2. Sample: memory CD4+ T cells from PBMCs. Subset reported: CD45RA-negative fraction. The TCR originated in a man between 18 and 29 years old in good health. Some clones in this sample may be carry-over from other donors' samples. The chain employs TRBV2 and TRBJ2-1, with 10 bases matching TRBD2. The DNA for the CDR3 is TGTGCCAGCAGTGACAGGACTAGCGGCAATGAGCAGTTCTTC. Residues: CASSDRTSGNEQFF. Combining the CDR3 with reference TRBV2 and TRBJ2-1 gives the whole variable domain EPEVTQTPSHQVTQMGQEVILRCVPISNHLYFYWYRQILGQKVEFLVSFYNNEISEKSEIFDDQFSVERPDGSNFTLKIRSTKLEDSAMYFCASSDRTSGNEQFFGPGTRLTVL.